One sample yielded the 32 T cell receptor beta chains listed below, sequenced in a study of PD-1 blockade in mismatch repair-deficient tumors. The assay was immunoSEQ multiplex PCR, and TCRdb's table has in-frame clones only and misses some. The sample lists over 100,000 clones; roughly 80% were seen once. The sample in question was peripheral blood, obtained roughly 60 weeks after starting pembrolizumab. The source of these receptors is an adult with mismatch repair-deficient cancer.

The CDR3 reads CADERGDNEQFF. For the CDR3, the DNA is TGTGCCGACGAGAGAGGGGACAATGAGCAGTTCTTC. This sequence joins TRBV30 and TRBJ2-1; D may match TRBD1 or TRBD2 (5 bases each). This CDR3 contains 12 residues. From germline, CDR1 is GTSNPN and CDR2 SVGIG (reference sequence). Trimming stripped 8 bases from V and 5 bases from J, with 13 bases between.

The CDR3 protein is CSVGQANTGELFF. The DNA of the CDR3 is TGCAGCGTTGGTCAGGCAAACACCGGGGAGCTGTTTTTT. The chain employs TRBV29-1 and TRBJ2-2; no clear D. The CDR3 loop spans 13 amino acids. CDR1 SQVTM and CDR2 ANQGSEA come from the germline V gene. V dropped 4 bases and J dropped 2 bases, with 8 bases sitting between them.

The gene calls are TRBV28 and TRBJ2-1; D gene unclear. Germline V CDR1 and CDR2: MDHEN, SYDVKM. The length of the CDR3 is 14 residues. The V and J ends lost 7 bases and 1 base respectively, with 11 bases between them. The CDR3 DNA reads as TGTGCCAGCACGCAGGAGTCGTCCTACAATGAGCAGTTCTTC. It encodes CASTQESSYNEQFF.

This clone is a singleton in its sample. The rearrangement joins TRBV11-2 to TRBJ2-1, with TRBD2 identical over 16 bases. Germline V gives CDR1 SGHAT, CDR2 FQNNGV. V dropped 5 bases and J dropped 4; count of bases not matched to a gene: 8. CDR3 length: 18 amino acids. DNA for the CDR3: TGTGCCAGCAGCCCGGGACTAGCGGGAGGGCCTAAATACAATGAGCAGTTCTTC. Its protein is CASSPGLAGGPKYNEQFF.

The CDR3 DNA sequence: TGTGCCAGCAGCCGGGACGCGGGAGGGCCCTACGAGCAGTACTTC. Residues: CASSRDAGGPYEQYF. The chain recombines TRBV5-5 with TRBJ2-7; 9 bases align to TRBD2. The CDR3 extends over 15 amino acids. Germline V gives CDR1 SGHKS, CDR2 YYEKEE (reference sequence). V gave up 4 bases and J gave up 2 bases; unmatched junction bases: 7.

V usage is TRBV7-8 and J usage is TRBJ2-1; D may be TRBD2 (5 bases). This CDR3 has 16 amino acids. Trimming removed 4 bases at V and 8 bases at J, with 21 bases between. Germline CDR1 and CDR2: SGHVS and FQNEAQ. The CDR3: CASSSWASGYRDEQFF. The CDR3 DNA reads as TGTGCCAGCAGCTCCTGGGCCAGCGGCTATAGGGATGAGCAGTTCTTC.

V usage is TRBV30 and J usage is TRBJ1-2, with D perhaps TRBD1 (6 bases). CDR1 and CDR2 from the germline V gene are GTSNPN and SVGIG (reference sequence). V lost 1 base, J lost 4 bases, and 10 bases lay in between. This CDR3 comprises 13 residues. The CDR3 spells CAWSGSDSYGYTF. The CDR3 DNA follows: TGTGCCTGGAGTGGATCGGACAGCTATGGCTACACCTTC.

The CDR3 DNA sequence: TGTGCCAGCAGCTTTAACACTGAAGCTTTCTTT. Its protein product is CASSFNTEAFF. The rearrangement links TRBV11-2 to TRBJ1-1, with D unclear. The CDR3 totals 11 residues. V was cut by 3 bases and J by 2 bases, with 1 base left in between. Per the germline V gene, CDR1 is SGHAT and CDR2 is FQNNGV.

This clone has more than one count but fewer than ten. The J gene is TRBJ2-7, the V gene TRBV6-5; 7 bases align to TRBD1. V gave up 6 bases and J gave up 2 bases; unmatched junction bases: 4. CDR1 MNHEY and CDR2 SVGAGI come from the germline V gene. This CDR3 region has 13 residues. The CDR3 reads CASSLGQTYEQYF. The CDR3 DNA reads TGTGCCAGCAGCCTGGGACAGACCTACGAGCAGTACTTC.

The chain recombines TRBV7-3 with TRBJ2-2; no firm D call. Germline assignment: CDR1 SGHTA and CDR2 FQGTGA. V was shortened by 5 bases and J by 7 bases, with 11 bases between the two germline ends. The CDR3 is 13 amino acids. This CDR3 reads CASSLDPRGELFF. The DNA of the CDR3 is TGTGCCAGCAGCCTCGACCCCCGCGGGGAGCTGTTTTTT.

V and J are TRBV9 and TRBJ2-7; the match to TRBD2 covers 7 bases. The germline gives CDR1 SGDLS, CDR2 YYNGEE. Germline trimming cut 4 bases from V and 7 bases from J; bases unmatched to any gene: 14. This CDR3 has 15 amino acids. CDR3 in DNA: TGTGCCAGCAGCCCTCCAGGGAAGGGGAGGGAAGAGCAGTACTTC. Amino acid sequence: CASSPPGKGREEQYF.

The chain uses TRBV4-1 and TRBJ2-1, with 8 bases that match TRBD2. The CDR3 has 17 amino acids. J gave up 4 bases and V 0 bases, and 8 bases lay outside the gene matches. From germline, CDR1 is MGHRA and CDR2 YSYEKL. The CDR3 here is CASSQDQGGRMYNEQFF. The CDR3 nucleotides are TGCGCCAGCAGCCAAGATCAAGGCGGGAGGATGTACAATGAGCAGTTCTTC.

Details on this clone: A junction end diverges from the germline sequence, so it may reflect a read error. The chain is built from TRBV4-3 and TRBJ2-7, with 8 bases lining up with TRBD1. The length of the CDR3 is 15 residues. Germline assignment: CDR1 LGHNA and CDR2 YSLEER. CDR3 coding DNA: TGCGCCAGCAGCCAAACCGACAGGGGTGGTTACGAGAAGTACTTC. Its protein product is CASSQTDRGGYEKYF.

This chain links TRBV5-4 with TRBJ2-1, with 14 bases fitting TRBD2. With 4 bases clipped from V and 1 base from J, the junction kept 10 bases outside the gene matches. CDR1 is SGHNT, CDR2 YYREEE, per germline (reference sequence). The CDR3 length is 19 residues. CDR3 nucleotides: TGTGCCAGCAGCCCTGCCGGGACTAGCGGGAGCGGGTCCTACAATGAGCAGTTCTTC. This translates into CASSPAGTSGSGSYNEQFF.

The V and J genes are TRBV5-4 and TRBJ2-1, with TRBD1 matching over 10 bases. Unmatched junction bases numbered 3, after V lost 0 bases and J lost 3 bases. The CDR3 extends over 16 amino acids. From germline, CDR1 is SGHNT and CDR2 YYREEE (reference sequence). For the CDR3, the DNA is TGTGCCAGCAGCTTGGGGACAGGGGGACTCTACAATGAGCAGTTCTTC. This gives the protein CASSLGTGGLYNEQFF.

This chain connects TRBV30 to TRBJ2-2; no firm D call. This CDR3 region has 13 residues. Germline CDR1 GTSNPN, CDR2 SVGIG (reference sequence). The V gene lost 7 bases and the J gene lost 6 bases, with 15 bases spanning the gap. As DNA, the CDR3 is TGTGCCTTGGTGACTCGCGGCCCCGGGGAGCTGTTTTTT. This encodes CALVTRGPGELFF.

J is TRBJ2-1 and V is TRBV19; D unclear. Per the germline V gene, CDR1 is LNHDA and CDR2 is SQIVND (reference sequence). V dropped 5 bases and J dropped 2 bases, with 7 bases sitting between them. This CDR3 contains 13 residues. The CDR3 DNA reads TGTGCCAGTAGTCTGGACCCCTACAATGAGCAGTTCTTC. It yields the protein CASSLDPYNEQFF.

The chain recombines TRBV20-1 with TRBJ2-3; D is ambiguous. The CDR3 consists of 11 residues. V was pared by 5 bases and J by 2 bases, with 5 bases between. Germline V gene sequence: CDR1 DFQATT, CDR2 SNEGSKA (reference sequence). The CDR3, as DNA: TGCAGTGCTTTATTCACAGATACGCAGTATTTT. Amino acids: CSALFTDTQYF.

The chain combines TRBV7-9 with TRBJ2-2; D unclear. This CDR3 contains 12 residues. Trimming left V 10 bases short and J 8 bases short, with 14 bases between. The germline V gene has CDR1 SEHNR and CDR2 FQNEAQ (reference sequence). CDR3 DNA sequence: TGTGCCACTAAGACCTCGGTGGGGGAGCTGTTTTTT. It encodes CATKTSVGELFF. Filled out from reference TRBV7-9 and TRBJ2-2, the complete variable domain reads DTGVSQNPRHKITKRGQNVTFRCDPISEHNRLYWYRQTLGQGPEFLTYFQNEAQLEKSRLLSDRFSAERPKGSFSTLEIQRTEQGDSAMYLCATKTSVGELFFGEGSRLTVL.

This clone has a handful of counts. The genes are TRBV19 and TRBJ1-2; D is ambiguous. V was pared by 3 bases and J by 1 base, with 3 bases between. CDR3 length: 12 residues. Germline V gives CDR1 LNHDA, CDR2 SQIVND (reference sequence). The CDR3 loop reads CASSMNNYGYTF. The CDR3 DNA follows: TGTGCCAGTAGTATGAATAACTATGGCTACACCTTC.

The rearrangement links TRBV9 to TRBJ2-7; the match to TRBD1 covers 7 bases. The length of the CDR3 is 14 residues. Looked up from germline, CDR1 is SGDLS and CDR2 is YYNGEE. Trimming took 3 bases from V and 2 from J; bases not matched to a gene: 5. CDR3 region: CASSDRDRPYEQYF. For the CDR3, the DNA is TGTGCCAGCAGCGACCGGGACAGACCCTACGAGCAGTACTTC. Based on the CDR3 plus reference TRBV9 and TRBJ2-7, the full variable domain is DSGVTQTPKHLITATGQRVTLRCSPRSGDLSVYWYQQSLDQGLQFLIQYYNGEERAKGNILERFSAQQFPDLHSELNLSSLELGDSALYFCASSDRDRPYEQYFGPGTRLTVT.

The chain carries TRBV13 and TRBJ2-5; D gene unclear. CDR1 and CDR2 from the germline V gene are PRHDT and FYEKMQ (reference sequence). The V and J ends lost 1 base and 2 bases respectively, with 8 bases between them. The CDR3 has 14 residues. CDR3 DNA: TGTGCCAGCAGCTTAGTATCCAGGCAAGAGACCCAGTACTTC. Its protein is CASSLVSRQETQYF.

This sequence joins TRBV5-6 and TRBJ2-5; 7 bases fit TRBD1. Germline V gene sequence: CDR1 SGHDT, CDR2 YYEEEE. Germline trimming cut 4 bases from V and 5 bases from J; bases unmatched to any gene: 5. The CDR3 covers 13 residues. CDR3 coding DNA: TGTGCCAGCAGCCCTGACAGGGTTGAGACCCAGTACTTC. This codes for CASSPDRVETQYF.

The chain carries TRBV2 and TRBJ2-1; 11 bases align to TRBD1. The germline gives CDR1 SNHLY, CDR2 FYNNEI. This CDR3 is built from 14 residues. The V gene end was trimmed by 6 bases and the J gene end by 6 bases; junction bases not matched to a gene: 4. The CDR3 protein is CASSGQGAINEQFF. Here the CDR3 DNA reads TGTGCCAGCAGCGGACAGGGGGCTATCAATGAGCAGTTCTTC.

CDR3 sequence reads: CASSLKETIQYF. The CDR3 DNA is TGTGCCAGCAGTTTAAAGGAAACCATTCAGTACTTC. The rearrangement joins TRBV6-1 to TRBJ2-4; D call uncertain. The germline gives CDR1 MNHNS, CDR2 SASEGT. This CDR3 is 12 amino acids long. Trimming stripped 5 bases from V and 9 bases from J, with 11 bases between.

The V gene is TRBV9, the J gene TRBJ2-7, with 8 bases that match TRBD2. Trimming at V came to 0 bases and at J to 4 bases, leaving 6 bases not matched to a gene. CDR3 size: 15 residues. Germline V gene sequence: CDR1 SGDLS, CDR2 YYNGEE. CDR3 nucleotide sequence: TGTGCCAGCAGCGTAGGCCGGGAGGGCCCTTACGAGCAGTACTTC. Protein sequence: CASSVGREGPYEQYF.

In DNA, the CDR3 is TGTGCCAGCAGCCCCGGACTAGCGGACCAAGAGACCCAGTACTTC. Its protein is CASSPGLADQETQYF. The chain couples TRBV12-1 to TRBJ2-5; the table calls TRBD2, which could not be checked here. TRBV12-1 is shown as a pseudogene. The CDR3 length is 15 residues.

The V and J genes are TRBV6-1 and TRBJ1-2, with no clear D. Trimming cost V 5 bases and J 8 bases, with 9 bases left between them. Germline V CDR1 and CDR2: MNHNS, SASEGT. This CDR3 comprises 11 residues. CDR3: CASSLPPGYTF. CDR3 sequence (DNA): TGTGCCAGCAGTCTCCCCCCGGGCTACACCTTC.

This clone was seen repeatedly, ten times or more. The chain employs TRBV7-9 and TRBJ1-2; 8 bases match TRBD1. The ends lost 2 bases at V and 4 bases at J; junction bases unmatched: 12. Germline V gene lookup returns CDR1 SEHNR and CDR2 FQNEAQ (reference sequence). The length of the CDR3 is 17 residues. CDR3 region: CASSLLETGALGYGYTF. The DNA of the CDR3 is TGTGCCAGCAGCTTACTCGAGACAGGGGCACTGGGCTATGGCTACACCTTC.

V and J are TRBV19 and TRBJ2-5; 13 bases align to TRBD2. The CDR3 runs to 16 residues. V trimming: 6 bases; J trimming: 4 bases; junction bases outside the gene matches: 8. Germline CDR1 LNHDA, CDR2 SQIVND (reference sequence). As DNA, the CDR3 is TGTGCCAGTAGACTAGCGGGAGGGCCTGTAACAGAGACCCAGTACTTC. Translating gives CASRLAGGPVTETQYF. The variable domain in full, with the rest retrieved from reference TRBV19 and TRBJ2-5, is DGGITQSPKYLFRKEGQNVTLSCEQNLNHDAMYWYRQDPGQGLRLIYYSQIVNDFQKGDIAEGYSVSREKKESFPLTVTSAQKNPTAFYLCASRLAGGPVTETQYFGPGTRLLVL.

The J gene is TRBJ2-3, the V gene TRBV5-4; TRBD2 agrees at 10 bases. CDR1 is SGHNT and CDR2 is YYREEE in the germline V gene (reference sequence). The CDR3 is 16 residues long. J lost 0 bases, V lost 4 bases, and 5 bases had no gene match. The CDR3 here is CASSTRLAGSTDTQYF. In DNA form, the CDR3 reads TGTGCCAGCAGCACCCGACTAGCGGGTAGCACAGATACGCAGTATTTT.

The chain has TRBV6-6 and TRBJ1-5; possibly TRBD1 for D (6 bases). Germline V gene lookup returns CDR1 MNHNY and CDR2 SVGAGI (reference sequence). Trimming took off 4 bases at V and 2 bases at J, with 9 bases between the two ends. CDR3 length: 14 residues. CDR3 sequence reads: CASSSGGGNQPQHF. The CDR3 nucleotides read TGTGCCAGCAGTTCCGGGGGCGGCAATCAGCCCCAGCATTTT.